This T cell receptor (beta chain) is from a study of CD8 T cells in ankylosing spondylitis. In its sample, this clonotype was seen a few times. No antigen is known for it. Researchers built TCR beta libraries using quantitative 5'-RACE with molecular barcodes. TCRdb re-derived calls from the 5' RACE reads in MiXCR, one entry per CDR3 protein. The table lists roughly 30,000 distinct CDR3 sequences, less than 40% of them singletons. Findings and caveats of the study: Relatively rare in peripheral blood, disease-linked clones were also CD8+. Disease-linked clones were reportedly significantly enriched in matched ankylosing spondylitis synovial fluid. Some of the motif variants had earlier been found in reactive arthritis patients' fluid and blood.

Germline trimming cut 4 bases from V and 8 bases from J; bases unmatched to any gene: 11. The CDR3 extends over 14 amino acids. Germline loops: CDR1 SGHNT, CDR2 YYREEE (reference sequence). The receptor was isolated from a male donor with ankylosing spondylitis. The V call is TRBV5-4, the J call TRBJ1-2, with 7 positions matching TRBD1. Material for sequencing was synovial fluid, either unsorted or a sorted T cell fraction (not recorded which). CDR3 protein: CASSGATGEEGYTF. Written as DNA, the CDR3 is TGTGCCAGCAGCGGCGCTACAGGGGAAGAGGGCTACACCTTC.